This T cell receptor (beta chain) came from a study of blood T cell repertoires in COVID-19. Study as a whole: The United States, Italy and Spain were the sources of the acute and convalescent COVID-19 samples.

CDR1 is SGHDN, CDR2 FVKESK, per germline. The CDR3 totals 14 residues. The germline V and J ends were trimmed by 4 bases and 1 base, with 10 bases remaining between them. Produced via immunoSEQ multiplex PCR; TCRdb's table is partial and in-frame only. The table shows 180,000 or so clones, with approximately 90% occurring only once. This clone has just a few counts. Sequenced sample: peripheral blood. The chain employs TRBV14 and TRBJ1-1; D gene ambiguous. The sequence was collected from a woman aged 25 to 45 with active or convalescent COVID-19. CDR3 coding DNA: TGTGCCAGCAGCCCACTAACGGGGAACACTGAAGCTTTCTTT. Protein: CASSPLTGNTEAFF.